This entry concerns a single T cell receptor beta chain. Assay: immunoSEQ multiplex PCR; the TCRdb copy retains only in-frame clones and omits some. The sample has roughly 45,000 clones; around nine tenths are singletons. This CDR3 has 14 amino acids. Germline assignment: CDR1 MNHEY and CDR2 SVGAGI. The V and J ends lost 6 bases and 4 bases, in that order; junction bases with no gene match: 7. These data are taken from a study of blood T cell repertoires in COVID-19. The V gene is TRBV6-5, the J gene TRBJ1-2; 8 bases match TRBD1. Sequencing used peripheral blood. This TCR was sampled from a human donor in a cohort sampled during active COVID-19. CDR3 DNA sequence: TGTGCCAGCAGCCCCATTGGACAGGGCTATGGCTACACCTTC. Translated, it gives CASSPIGQGYGYTF.